The rows below give T cell receptor beta chains drawn from one sample of a study of T-cell reconstitution after alpha-beta-depleted transplantation in children. MiXCR was run by TCRdb on the PCR reads, yielding one entry per CDR3 protein. Here the sample spans about 510,000 distinct CDR3 sequences, about an eighth being singletons. This specimen consisted of PBMCs, mostly from graft donor cells, obtained 180 days after TCRalphabeta/CD19-depleted stem cell transplant. Receptor source: a female patient aged 2-10 years who had a stem cell transplant for aplastic anemia, so the T cells may come from the graft donor. CDR3s include the opening cysteine and the closing phenylalanine or tryptophan. D genes are given only for firm matches.

J gene,D gene,V gene,CDR3 protein
TRBJ2-5,.,TRBV5-4,CASSARLEKETQYF
TRBJ1-5,TRBD1,TRBV7-2,CASSRGQGAIGNQPQHF
TRBJ2-1,.,TRBV7-3,CASSLLPSISYNEQFF
TRBJ2-7,.,TRBV27,CATPPWDEQYF
TRBJ2-3,TRBD1,TRBV4-2,CASRRTGGSTDTQYF
TRBJ1-1,.,TRBV29-1,CSVEGNVNTEAFF
TRBJ2-1,.,TRBV21-1,CASSKESGTGFYNEQFF
TRBJ1-1,.,TRBV6-1,CASSALSPGTEAFF
TRBJ2-3,.,TRBV7-2,CASSLDNDTQYF
TRBJ2-1,TRBD2,TRBV28,CASTETSGRYNEQFF
TRBJ1-2,.,TRBV18,CASSPETFRSYGYTF
TRBJ2-1,TRBD2,TRBV4-1,CASSLQGYQGTSGFLGEQFF
TRBJ2-1,TRBD2,TRBV4-3,CASSLTVAGGYNEQFF
TRBJ1-1,.,TRBV12-3/TRBV12-4,CASSLGWGETEAFF
TRBJ1-2,TRBD1,TRBV20-1,CSARGDSDYGYTF
TRBJ2-7,.,TRBV12-3/TRBV12-4,CASSSLLGGRSYEQYF
TRBJ2-4,TRBD2,TRBV20-1,CSVSREAGNIQYF
TRBJ2-5,TRBD2,TRBV28,CASSFTAGLGAGGFGYQETQYF
TRBJ1-5,TRBD1,TRBV20-1,CSARGLGWDRRNQPQHF
TRBJ2-3,.,TRBV27,CVSSPDLRQSTDTQYF
TRBJ2-1,.,TRBV12-3/TRBV12-4,CASSSSESSYNEQFF
TRBJ1-5,.,TRBV4-2,CASSQVEGGHQPQHF
TRBJ2-5,.,TRBV29-1,CSGQDRQETQYF
TRBJ2-5,TRBD1,TRBV12-3/TRBV12-4,CASSGTGTGGETQYF
TRBJ2-1,.,TRBV7-9,CASSSRRGSLNEQFF
TRBJ2-3,.,TRBV20-1,CSASPGEITDTQYF
TRBJ2-2,TRBD1,TRBV28,CASSLASGTGDKGELFF
TRBJ2-1,.,TRBV5-1,CASSLGGTTRDEQFF